One sample yielded the 32 T cell receptor beta chains listed below, sequenced in a study of T cell repertoires in cytomegalovirus infection. TCRdb independently ran MiXCR on the reads; one entry per CDR3 protein. The table has under 850,000 distinct CDR3 sequences, 30% to 35% seen once. The antigens these receptors bind are not known. This specimen consisted of cultured PBMCs, obtained from culture after CMV antigen stimulation. These receptors came from a human donor in good health (CMV status not recorded). Some clones in this sample may be carry-over from other donors' samples.

The CDR3 reads CSVTTQGPNTGELFF. The CDR3 coding sequence is TGCAGCGTCACAACCCAGGGCCCGAACACCGGGGAGCTGTTTTTT. The rearrangement links TRBV29-1 to TRBJ2-2; D is perhaps TRBD1 (5 bases). CDR1 is SQVTM and CDR2 is ANQGSEA in the germline V gene. The V end was cut by 6 bases, the J end by 0 bases, with 14 bases between. CDR3 length: 15 residues.

In this sample, this clonotype turned up many times. The chain carries TRBV7-2 and TRBJ2-5; D is perhaps TRBD2 (6 bases). This CDR3 is 14 amino acids long. Trimming cost V 4 bases and J 5 bases, with 14 bases left between them. CDR1 is SGHTA, CDR2 FQGNSA, per germline. CDR3 amino acids: CASSSQRVRETQYF. The CDR3 nucleotides are TGTGCCAGCAGCTCCCAGCGGGTTAGGGAGACCCAGTACTTC. The entire variable domain, with the rest obtained from reference TRBV7-2 and TRBJ2-5, is as follows: GAGVSQSPSNKVTEKGKDVELRCDPISGHTALYWYRQSLGQGLEFLIYFQGNSAPDKSGLPSDRFSAERTGGSVSTLTIQRTQQEDSAVYLCASSSQRVRETQYFGPGTRLLVL.

This chain links TRBV7-9 with TRBJ1-5; the D gene is possibly TRBD1 (5 bases). Germline loops: CDR1 SEHNR, CDR2 FQNEAQ (reference sequence). Between the trimmed V and J ends, which lost 5 bases and 11 bases, there was a span of 13 bases. This CDR3 comprises 12 residues. The CDR3 protein is CASSADRTSQHF. The DNA for the CDR3 is TGTGCCAGCAGCGCAGACAGAACATCCCAGCATTTT.

This clonotype was seen at least ten times. The chain combines TRBV12-3 or TRBV12-4 with TRBJ1-2, with 7 bases that match TRBD1. Losses at the gene ends were 3 bases for V and 7 bases for J; bases not matched to a gene: 5. The CDR3 covers 13 residues. CDR3 sequence (DNA): TGTGCCAGCAGTTTGTCAGGGGGTCGTGGCTACACCTTC. This encodes CASSLSGGRGYTF.

The chain links TRBV7-6 to TRBJ2-7; TRBD1 is a possible D gene (5 bases). This CDR3 spans 14 amino acids. V lost 3 bases, J lost 6 bases, and 15 bases lay in between. CDR1 SGHVS and CDR2 FNYEAQ come from the germline V gene. The CDR3 is CASSFARDPGEQYF. The CDR3 coding sequence is TGTGCCAGCAGCTTTGCCAGGGATCCGGGCGAGCAGTACTTC.

The rearrangement joins TRBV12-3 or TRBV12-4 to TRBJ2-1; TRBD2 might be the D (6 bases). This CDR3 contains 13 residues. V was cut by 4 bases and J by 9 bases, with 13 bases left in between. CDR3 nucleotide sequence: TGTGCCAGCAGTTGGGACTCAGGCACTGAGCAGTTCTTC. Amino acid sequence: CASSWDSGTEQFF.

This clonotype came up a few times. The chain is built from TRBV4-1 and TRBJ2-3, with D maybe TRBD1 (6 bases). The CDR3 contains 16 residues. V lost 2 bases, J lost 2 bases, and 14 bases lay in between. Germline V gene sequence: CDR1 MGHRA, CDR2 YSYEKL. This chain's CDR3 is CASSQPEGESTDTQYF. The CDR3 DNA sequence: TGCGCCAGCAGCCAACCCGAGGGGGAATCCACAGATACGCAGTATTTT.

This clonotype was recorded a few times. This sequence joins TRBV7-2 and TRBJ2-1; D remains ambiguous. The CDR3 contains 11 residues. In germline, CDR1 is SGHTA, CDR2 FQGNSA. Trimming removed 2 bases from V and 9 bases from J, with 5 bases in between. This CDR3 reads CASSLYREQFF. As DNA, the CDR3 is TGTGCCAGCAGCTTATACCGTGAGCAGTTCTTC.

The gene calls are TRBV10-3 and TRBJ1-6; 8 bases align to TRBD1. CDR1 is ENHRY, CDR2 SYGVKD, per germline. V trimming: 7 bases; J trimming: 8 bases; junction bases outside the gene matches: 7. This CDR3 spans 14 amino acids. The CDR3 region has the DNA TGTGCCATCAAAGGGACGGACAGGGATTCACCCCTCCACTTT. It specifies CAIKGTDRDSPLHF.

This clonotype appeared a few times. The V and J genes are TRBV7-9 and TRBJ2-3; D may be TRBD2 (6 bases). Trimming cost V 5 bases and J 1 base, with 13 bases left between them. Germline-derived CDR1 and CDR2 are SEHNR and FQNEAQ (reference sequence). There are 15 residues in the CDR3. The CDR3 protein is CASSAMGLRTDTQYF. The CDR3 DNA is TGTGCCAGCAGCGCAATGGGACTCCGCACAGATACGCAGTATTTT.

This clonotype occurred a few times. The chain links TRBV11-2 to TRBJ2-2; no clear D. Between the trimmed V and J ends, which lost 2 bases and 8 bases, there was a span of 15 bases. Germline V gene lookup returns CDR1 SGHAT and CDR2 FQNNGV. The CDR3 spans 15 residues. This CDR3 reads CASSLFGLTEGELFF. CDR3 in DNA: TGTGCCAGCAGCTTATTTGGCCTGACGGAGGGGGAGCTGTTTTTT.

This sequence joins TRBV19 and TRBJ2-2, with D possibly matching TRBD2 (6 bases). V dropped 5 bases and J dropped 1 base, with 20 bases sitting between them. Germline-derived CDR1 and CDR2 are LNHDA and SQIVND (reference sequence). The CDR3 has 18 residues. The DNA for the CDR3 is TGTGCCAGTAGTTATACACTTTGGGGGAGGCTGAACACCGGGGAGCTGTTTTTT. The encoded protein is CASSYTLWGRLNTGELFF.

V gene TRBV11-2 combines with J gene TRBJ2-1; 10 nucleotides agree with TRBD1. This CDR3 is 17 amino acids long. Looked up from germline, CDR1 is SGHAT and CDR2 is FQNNGV. Trimming removed 0 bases from V and 12 bases from J; junction bases left unmatched: 14. The CDR3 bases are TGTGCCAGCAGCTTAGACTTGGGACAGGGGAATGGGGGAAGGCAGTTCTTC. Translated, it gives CASSLDLGQGNGGRQFF.

The J gene is TRBJ2-4, the V gene TRBV27, with 8 bases that match TRBD1. Looked up from germline, CDR1 is MNHEY and CDR2 is SMNVEV (reference sequence). J gave up 6 bases and V 5 bases, and 12 bases lay outside the gene matches. The CDR3 sequence is 16 residues long. The DNA for the CDR3 is TGTGCCAGCAGTAGACCCTCCGGGACAGGTCGAAACATTCAGTACTTC. The encoded protein is CASSRPSGTGRNIQYF.

This sequence joins TRBV20-1 and TRBJ1-2, with a possible D match to TRBD1 (5 bases). V was clipped by 2 bases and J by 4 bases, with 11 bases between them. The CDR3 extends over 13 amino acids. Germline V lookup: CDR1 DFQATT, CDR2 SNEGSKA (reference sequence). CDR3 sequence (DNA): TGCAGTGCTAGAATGGGGCAGATCTATGGCTACACCTTC. This codes for CSARMGQIYGYTF.

About this clonotype: One end of the junction varies from germline; a read error may be responsible. This chain's CDR3 is CASSDGTSPDTQCF. The CDR3, as DNA: TGCGCCAGCAGTGATGGGACTAGCCCAGATACGCAGTGTTTT. The rearrangement uses TRBV10-1 and TRBJ2-3; TRBD2 matches 9 bases. Germline-derived CDR1 and CDR2 are WNHNN and SYGVQD (reference sequence). The length of the CDR3 is 14 residues.

This clonotype was counted between two and nine times. The chain is built from TRBV20-1 and TRBJ2-5, with D hard to call. V dropped 6 bases and J dropped 4 bases, with 12 bases sitting between them. Looked up from germline, CDR1 is DFQATT and CDR2 is SNEGSKA (reference sequence). This CDR3 spans 12 amino acids. CDR3 protein: CSARALRETQYF. CDR3 DNA: TGCAGTGCCCGGGCCCTACGAGAGACCCAGTACTTC.

The chain recombines TRBV14 with TRBJ2-1; D gene uncertain. V was cut by 1 base and J by 9 bases, with 4 bases left in between. Germline V lookup: CDR1 SGHDN, CDR2 FVKESK. The CDR3 covers 11 residues. The CDR3 region is CASSQGTEQFF. In DNA form, the CDR3 reads TGTGCCAGCAGCCAAGGTACTGAGCAGTTCTTC.

This rearrangement joins TRBV27 to TRBJ2-1; 8 bases fit TRBD2. This CDR3 contains 17 residues. Germline lookup yields CDR1 MNHEY and CDR2 SMNVEV (reference sequence). The junction had 13 bases not matched to a gene; V was cut back by 3 bases and J by 6 bases. The CDR3 DNA reads as TGTGCCAGCAGTTTTCTGCGGGAGGCCCCCCCGGGCAATGAGCAGTTCTTC. It specifies CASSFLREAPPGNEQFF.

J is TRBJ2-1 and V is TRBV20-1; weak D call: TRBD2 (6 bases). V shed 2 bases and J shed 2 bases, with 22 bases lying between them. This CDR3 comprises 18 residues. Looked up from germline, CDR1 is DFQATT and CDR2 is SNEGSKA (reference sequence). The DNA of the CDR3 is TGCAGTGCTAGAAAAACCGGGCGGGGACTGATCACCTACAATGAGCAGTTCTTC. Amino acid sequence: CSARKTGRGLITYNEQFF.

This clonotype was picked up many times. Here the CDR3 DNA reads TGTGCCAGCAGCTTAATACCCCCCACAGATACGCAGTATTTT. It is translated as CASSLIPPTDTQYF. The V and J genes are TRBV7-2 and TRBJ2-3; no definite D call. The CDR3 is 14 amino acids. Germline V CDR1 and CDR2: SGHTA, FQGNSA. Trimming removed 2 bases from V and 2 bases from J, with 8 bases in between.

This chain joins TRBV7-2 and TRBJ2-5, with a tentative D call TRBD1 (6 bases). The CDR3 is 12 residues long. CDR1 and CDR2 (germline): SGHTA, FQGNSA. Trimming took off 5 bases at V and 14 bases at J, with 18 bases between the two ends. For the CDR3, the DNA is TGTGCCAGCAGCGAACGGGCAGGGGCCAGCTACTTC. Protein: CASSERAGASYF. Drawing the rest from reference TRBV7-2 and TRBJ2-5, the complete variable domain is GAGVSQSPSNKVTEKGKDVELRCDPISGHTALYWYRQSLGQGLEFLIYFQGNSAPDKSGLPSDRFSAERTGGSVSTLTIQRTQQEDSAVYLCASSERAGASYFGPGTRLLVL.

The CDR3, as DNA: TGTGCCAGCAGCAGGGGTCCGGGGGCTGGCACTGAAGCTTTCTTT. Translating it yields CASSRGPGAGTEAFF. J is TRBJ1-1 and V is TRBV7-9; D is perhaps TRBD1 (6 bases). Trimming removed 5 bases at V and 4 bases at J, with 17 bases between. This CDR3 region has 15 residues. The germline CDR1 and CDR2 sequences are SEHNR and FQNEAQ (reference sequence).

The V gene is TRBV7-9, the J gene TRBJ1-5, with TRBD1 identical over 7 bases. Trimming cost V 5 bases and J 2 bases; bases outside gene matches: 6. Per the germline V gene, CDR1 is SEHNR and CDR2 is FQNEAQ (reference sequence). This CDR3 is built from 15 residues. The CDR3 bases are TGTGCCAGCAGCCTACAGGGGCCGGGCAATCAGCCCCAGCATTTT. Translating gives CASSLQGPGNQPQHF.

The rearrangement uses TRBV27 and TRBJ2-7, with D possibly being TRBD1 (5 bases). This CDR3 spans 13 amino acids. The V gene's germline CDR1 is MNHEY and CDR2 SMNVEV (reference sequence). The V and J ends lost 7 bases and 1 base respectively, with 11 bases between them. CDR3 amino acids: CASKKGPSYEQYF. The CDR3 coding sequence is TGTGCCAGCAAAAAGGGGCCATCCTACGAGCAGTACTTC.

The chain employs TRBV19 and TRBJ2-1; 8 nucleotides match TRBD1. CDR1 and CDR2 from the germline V gene are LNHDA and SQIVND (reference sequence). The CDR3 has 17 residues. V shed 4 bases, J shed 1 base, and the junction held 9 bases outside the gene matches. The CDR3 loop reads CASSNRGRGLSYNEQFF. As DNA, the CDR3 is TGTGCCAGTAGTAACCGGGGCAGGGGGCTTTCCTACAATGAGCAGTTCTTC. Filled out from reference TRBV19 and TRBJ2-1, the complete variable domain reads DGGITQSPKYLFRKEGQNVTLSCEQNLNHDAMYWYRQDPGQGLRLIYYSQIVNDFQKGDIAEGYSVSREKKESFPLTVTSAQKNPTAFYLCASSNRGRGLSYNEQFFGPGTRLTVL.

In this sample, this clonotype turned up a few times. This rearrangement joins TRBV2 to TRBJ2-7; D unclear. Looked up from germline, CDR1 is SNHLY and CDR2 is FYNNEI. V was clipped by 5 bases and J by 2 bases, with 10 bases between them. The CDR3 sequence is 13 residues long. The chain's CDR3 is CASSWPLTYEQYF. CDR3 nucleotide sequence: TGTGCCAGCAGTTGGCCCCTAACCTACGAGCAGTACTTC.

At least ten counts were recorded for this clonotype. Here the CDR3 reads CASSLRQGRQQNTIYF. The CDR3 DNA follows: TGTGCCAGCAGCTTACGGCAGGGCAGGCAACAAAACACCATATATTTT. The chain employs TRBV7-2 and TRBJ1-3, with TRBD1 as a possible D gene (5 bases). The germline gives CDR1 SGHTA, CDR2 FQGNSA. This CDR3 spans 16 amino acids. The ends were cut back, 2 bases at V and 6 bases at J, with 17 bases in the middle. Using reference TRBV7-2 and TRBJ1-3 for the parts outside the CDR3, the full variable domain is GAGVSQSPSNKVTEKGKDVELRCDPISGHTALYWYRQSLGQGLEFLIYFQGNSAPDKSGLPSDRFSAERTGGSVSTLTIQRTQQEDSAVYLCASSLRQGRQQNTIYFGEGSWLTVV.

This clonotype was seen a handful of times. The chain couples TRBV7-6 to TRBJ1-1; the match to TRBD1 covers 8 bases. CDR1 SGHVS and CDR2 FNYEAQ come from the germline V gene. With 4 bases clipped from V and 0 bases from J, the junction kept 4 bases outside the gene matches. This CDR3 region has 15 residues. The CDR3 protein is CASSSTGDLNTEAFF. The CDR3 coding sequence is TGTGCCAGCAGCTCGACAGGGGACTTGAACACTGAAGCTTTCTTT. Full variable domain (rest looked up from reference TRBV7-6 and TRBJ1-1): GAGVSQSPRYKVTKRGQDVALRCDPISGHVSLYWYRQALGQGPEFLTYFNYEAQQDKSGLPNDRFSAERPEGSISTLTIQRTEQRDSAMYRCASSSTGDLNTEAFFGQGTRLTVV.

This clonotype was picked up a small number of times. V and J are TRBV7-6 and TRBJ2-2; 9 bases are a match to TRBD1. Germline V gene sequence: CDR1 SGHVS, CDR2 FNYEAQ. The CDR3 is made up of 16 amino acids. The V segment lost 2 bases and the J segment 8 bases; nucleotides outside the gene matches: 9. The CDR3 loop is CASSLWLGTGTGELFF. The CDR3 nucleotides read TGTGCCAGCAGCTTATGGTTGGGGACAGGGACTGGGGAGCTGTTTTTT.

The sample holds a few counts of this clonotype. The chain uses TRBV11-2 and TRBJ2-7; weak D call: TRBD1 (7 bases). This CDR3 is built from 15 residues. The ends were cut back, 1 base at V and 4 bases at J, with 14 bases in the middle. Germline V gene data show CDR1 as SGHAT and CDR2 as FQNNGV. CDR3 sequence: CASSLVARGVYEQYF. CDR3 in DNA: TGTGCCAGCAGCTTAGTGGCCAGGGGGGTTTACGAGCAGTACTTC.

The gene calls are TRBV20-1 and TRBJ1-5, with 7 bases matching TRBD1. The CDR3 sequence is 13 residues long. Trimming cost V 6 bases and J 2 bases; bases outside gene matches: 4. Germline V gene data show CDR1 as DFQATT and CDR2 as SNEGSKA (reference sequence). CDR3 bases: TGCAGTGCCCAAACAGGGGGCAATCAGCCCCAGCATTTT. This gives the protein CSAQTGGNQPQHF.